This T cell receptor (beta chain) was sequenced in a study of cytomegalovirus exposure and HLA in healthy donors. Use of 60 Vbeta and 13 Jbeta primers characterized the PCR. The assay was immunoSEQ multiplex PCR, and TCRdb's table has in-frame clones only and misses some. The data hold about 140,000 clones, with 70% to 85% observed a single time. Trimming took off 3 bases at V and 0 bases at J, with 19 bases between the two ends. The germline gives CDR1 SGDLS, CDR2 YYNGEE. The CDR3 totals 18 residues. Sequencing was done on a sample of PBMCs. The J gene is TRBJ2-4, the V gene TRBV9, with a weak D call TRBD1 (5 bases). This receptor was identified in a woman in her forties or fifties in good health and CMV-seropositive. The chain's CDR3 is CASSGQIFTPLAKNIQYF. In DNA, the CDR3 is TGTGCCAGCAGCGGACAGATCTTCACACCGCTAGCCAAAAACATTCAGTACTTC.